These 30 T cell receptor beta chains originate from one sample sequenced in a study of shared clonotypes between healthy human individuals. Repertoires were generated with immunoSEQ multiplex PCR, while TCRdb's copy carries only in-frame clones and drops some. The sample contains about 2.4 million clones, roughly 93% of which appear only once. Sequencing was done on a sample of naive CD4+ T cells from PBMCs. Indicated subset: CD45RA+ positively selected. These receptors were collected from a man younger than 35 in good health. Some clones in this sample may be carry-over from other donors' samples.

The rearrangement uses TRBV4-1 and TRBJ2-5; 9 nucleotides line up with TRBD2. The CDR3 contains 21 residues. V gave up 0 bases and J gave up 1 base; unmatched junction bases: 18. Germline V lookup: CDR1 MGHRA, CDR2 YSYEKL. As DNA, the CDR3 is TGCGCCAGCAGCCAAGAGATGTTTGCGGGAGGGCCTAATAATGTCCAAGAGACCCAGTACTTC. Translated: CASSQEMFAGGPNNVQETQYF.

The chain recombines TRBV15 with TRBJ1-5, with D maybe TRBD1 (5 bases). V was pared by 0 bases and J by 5 bases, with 8 bases between. This CDR3 is built from 14 residues. CDR1 is LNHNV and CDR2 is YYDKDF in the germline V gene (reference sequence). CDR3 in amino acids: CATSRELGHQPQHF. Here the CDR3 DNA reads TGTGCCACCAGCAGAGAACTGGGGCATCAGCCCCAGCATTTT.

The chain uses TRBV2 and TRBJ2-3; D ambiguous. The ends were cut back, 2 bases at V and 2 bases at J, with 8 bases in the middle. CDR1 and CDR2 from the germline V gene are SNHLY and FYNNEI. The CDR3 totals 14 residues. The CDR3 coding sequence is TGTGCCAGCAGTGAATTGCGGTTCACAGATACGCAGTATTTT. Translation: CASSELRFTDTQYF.

The J gene is TRBJ1-1, the V gene TRBV5-1; D remains unclear. V was trimmed by 3 bases and J by 0 bases, leaving 9 bases between them. CDR1 is SGHRS and CDR2 is YFSETQ in the germline V gene. The CDR3 is made up of 14 amino acids. The CDR3 loop is CASSSYKMNTEAFF. Written as DNA, the CDR3 is TGCGCCAGCAGCTCTTACAAAATGAACACTGAAGCTTTCTTT.

The CDR3 nucleotides are TGTGCCAGTAGTAGGGCCGGGACAGGTCGTTCCGAGCAGTACTTC. Translating gives CASSRAGTGRSEQYF. The chain is built from TRBV19 and TRBJ2-7; 8 bases are shared with TRBD1. Germline-derived CDR1 and CDR2 are LNHDA and SQIVND (reference sequence). The CDR3 spans 15 residues. V shed 4 bases, J shed 6 bases, and the junction held 11 bases outside the gene matches.

V usage is TRBV5-1 and J usage is TRBJ2-7; tentatively, D is TRBD1 (5 bases). V was clipped by 0 bases and J by 7 bases, with 14 bases between them. CDR1 and CDR2 (germline): SGHRS, YFSETQ. This CDR3 has 14 amino acids. This chain's CDR3 is CASSLGAGLGEQYF. The CDR3 DNA reads as TGCGCCAGCAGCTTGGGTGCAGGGCTGGGGGAGCAGTACTTC.

Of note for this clone: The same CDR3 can be traced to other DNA sequences in this sample. This chain connects TRBV5-4 to TRBJ1-1; D is perhaps TRBD1 (6 bases). CDR1 is SGHNT, CDR2 YYREEE, per germline (reference sequence). The CDR3 contains 14 residues. V was cut by 2 bases and J by 0 bases, with 8 bases left in between. The DNA of the CDR3 is TGTGCCAGCAGCTTAGGGGGAGTGAACACTGAAGCTTTCTTT. Translated, it gives CASSLGGVNTEAFF. The full variable domain, completed using reference TRBV5-4 and TRBJ1-1, is ETGVTQSPTHLIKTRGQQVTLRCSSQSGHNTVSWYQQALGQGPQFIFQYYREEENGRGNFPPRFSGLQFPNYSSELNVNALELDDSALYLCASSLGGVNTEAFFGQGTRLTVV.

The chain uses TRBV27 and TRBJ2-7; D gene unclear. Germline V gene lookup returns CDR1 MNHEY and CDR2 SMNVEV (reference sequence). With 1 base removed from V and 2 bases from J, the gap between germline ends came to 12 bases. This CDR3 comprises 15 residues. The CDR3 sequence: CASSLFSLPTYEQYF. DNA for the CDR3: TGTGCCAGCAGTTTATTCAGTTTACCAACCTACGAGCAGTACTTC.

The rearrangement uses TRBV27 and TRBJ2-7; D possibly matches TRBD1 or TRBD2 (7 bases each). CDR1 MNHEY and CDR2 SMNVEV come from the germline V gene (reference sequence). The CDR3 spans 14 residues. V lost 3 bases, J lost 5 bases, and 14 bases lay in between. Here the CDR3 DNA reads TGTGCCAGCAGTTTGGGAGGGGGCCCGGACGAGCAGTACTTC. Its translation: CASSLGGGPDEQYF.

The rearrangement links TRBV7-2 to TRBJ2-3; 12 nucleotides line up with TRBD2. The germline gives CDR1 SGHTA, CDR2 FQGNSA. This CDR3 has 16 amino acids. V gave up 5 bases and J gave up 3 bases; unmatched junction bases: 6. CDR3 sequence (DNA): TGTGCCAGCAGCCCCTGGACTAGCGGGATGACAGATACGCAGTATTTT. The encoded protein is CASSPWTSGMTDTQYF.

This chain uses TRBV7-2 with TRBJ2-1, with 9 nucleotides matching TRBD2. There are 18 residues in the CDR3. Unmatched junction bases numbered 13, after V lost 3 bases and J lost 4 bases. Germline CDR1 SGHTA, CDR2 FQGNSA. CDR3 sequence reads: CASSLLRRASGAYNEQFF. CDR3 nucleotides: TGTGCCAGCAGCTTGCTCCGGAGGGCTAGCGGGGCTTACAATGAGCAGTTCTTC.

The chain recombines TRBV2 with TRBJ1-5, with a weak D call TRBD1 (6 bases). Trimming pared 8 bases from V and 3 bases from J, leaving 14 bases between. Germline CDR1 and CDR2: SNHLY and FYNNEI. The CDR3 consists of 14 residues. The CDR3 is CASVNDRINQPQHF. CDR3 nucleotides: TGTGCCAGCGTCAATGACAGGATCAATCAGCCCCAGCATTTT.

Regarding this clone: The same CDR3 also results from other DNA sequences found in this sample. The chain joins TRBV18 to TRBJ1-4; 10 nucleotides match TRBD1. This CDR3 has 14 amino acids. CDR1 and CDR2 (germline): KGHSH, LQKENI. V shed 3 bases and J 6 bases; nucleotides not matched to a gene: 1. The CDR3: CASSPTGGDEKLFF. CDR3 nucleotides: TGTGCCAGCTCACCGACAGGGGGCGATGAAAAACTGTTTTTT.

V gene TRBV28 combines with J gene TRBJ1-5; tentative D call: TRBD1 (6 bases). The CDR3 contains 15 residues. CDR1 is MDHEN and CDR2 is SYDVKM in the germline V gene. V was cut by 7 bases and J by 6 bases, with 19 bases left in between. The CDR3 sequence: CASTLPGAIPQPQHF. CDR3 nucleotides: TGTGCCAGCACATTGCCAGGGGCGATACCTCAGCCCCAGCATTTT. Based on the CDR3 plus reference TRBV28 and TRBJ1-5, the full variable domain is DVKVTQSSRYLVKRTGEKVFLECVQDMDHENMFWYRQDPGLGLRLIYFSYDVKMKEKGDIPEGYSVSREKKERFSLILESASTNQTSMYLCASTLPGAIPQPQHFGDGTRLSIL.

Details on this clone: The sample carries other DNA sequences with the same CDR3. This rearrangement joins TRBV29-1 to TRBJ2-7; perhaps TRBD2 as D (5 bases). Germline CDR1 is SQVTM and CDR2 is ANQGSEA. V was shortened by 4 bases and J by 3 bases, with 7 bases between the two germline ends. The CDR3 spans 11 residues. In DNA form, the CDR3 reads TGCAGCGTTGCGGGGAGCTACGAGCAGTACTTC. Translation gives CSVAGSYEQYF.

The count of this clone is one. The chain uses TRBV28 and TRBJ1-4; D remains ambiguous. This CDR3 is built from 15 residues. Germline V CDR1 and CDR2: MDHEN, SYDVKM. The germline V and J ends were trimmed by 6 bases and 5 bases, with 16 bases remaining between them. CDR3 protein: CASRIPDGTNEKLFF. The CDR3 nucleotides read TGTGCCAGCAGAATACCGGACGGAACAAATGAAAAACTGTTTTTT.

V is TRBV4-2 and J is TRBJ2-3, with D tentatively TRBD2 (6 bases). The length of the CDR3 is 16 residues. Germline loops: CDR1 LGHNA, CDR2 YNFKEQ. Trimming took 0 bases from V and 5 from J, leaving 15 bases between them. The CDR3 sequence is CASSQDLAFMGDTQYF. As DNA, the CDR3 is TGTGCCAGCAGCCAAGATCTAGCGTTTATGGGAGATACGCAGTATTTT.

V gene TRBV6-1 combines with J gene TRBJ2-2; 10 bases agree with TRBD2. The CDR3 loop spans 14 amino acids. V was pared by 8 bases and J by 1 base, with 1 base of the junction left unmatched. Per germline, CDR1 MNHNS and CDR2 SASEGT. The chain's CDR3 is CASWTSGNTGELFF. DNA for the CDR3: TGTGCCAGCTGGACTAGCGGGAACACCGGGGAGCTGTTTTTT.

On this clone itself: This specimen includes other DNA sequences encoding the same CDR3. This rearrangement joins TRBV18 to TRBJ2-7; D possibly corresponds to TRBD2 (6 bases). Per germline, CDR1 KGHSH and CDR2 LQKENI. V lost 0 bases, J lost 0 bases, and 9 bases lay in between. This CDR3 region has 15 residues. CDR3 amino acids: CASSPPSGSSYEQYF. CDR3 DNA sequence: TGTGCCAGCTCACCACCTTCCGGGAGCTCCTACGAGCAGTACTTC.

The CDR3 loop reads CAWDRGPHTEAFF. The CDR3 coding sequence is TGTGCCTGGGACAGGGGGCCTCACACTGAAGCTTTCTTT. The gene calls are TRBV30 and TRBJ1-1; 10 bases are a match to TRBD1. The germline CDR1 and CDR2 sequences are GTSNPN and SVGIG (reference sequence). The J segment lost 3 bases and the V segment lost 5 bases, leaving 3 bases of the junction unmatched. The CDR3 is 13 amino acids.

The chain links TRBV7-9 to TRBJ1-5; 8 positions match TRBD1. The V gene end was trimmed by 5 bases and the J gene end by 11 bases; junction bases not matched to a gene: 8. The CDR3 runs 13 residues. The germline V gene has CDR1 SEHNR and CDR2 FQNEAQ (reference sequence). The CDR3 region has the DNA TGTGCCAGCAGCCTAGGACAGGGCGAGGCCCAGCATTTT. It codes for CASSLGQGEAQHF.

This clone has more than one count but fewer than ten. This sample includes further DNA sequences coding for the same CDR3. The chain joins TRBV5-1 to TRBJ2-1; 10 bases are a match to TRBD1. Per germline, CDR1 SGHRS and CDR2 YFSETQ. J gave up 6 bases and V 0 bases, and 0 bases lay outside the gene matches. The CDR3 is made up of 14 amino acids. The CDR3 coding sequence is TGCGCCAGCAGCTTGGGACAGGGGGCCAATGAGCAGTTCTTC. Translating gives CASSLGQGANEQFF.

The chain is built from TRBV28 and TRBJ2-7; 10 positions agree with TRBD1. Looked up from germline, CDR1 is MDHEN and CDR2 is SYDVKM. The CDR3 runs 15 residues. V lost 6 bases, J lost 2 bases, and 7 bases stayed unmatched. The CDR3: CASRGGQGSAYEQYF. Here the CDR3 DNA reads TGTGCCAGCAGGGGGGGACAGGGGAGCGCCTACGAGCAGTACTTC. The entire variable domain, with the rest obtained from reference TRBV28 and TRBJ2-7, is as follows: DVKVTQSSRYLVKRTGEKVFLECVQDMDHENMFWYRQDPGLGLRLIYFSYDVKMKEKGDIPEGYSVSREKKERFSLILESASTNQTSMYLCASRGGQGSAYEQYFGPGTRLTVT.

V usage is TRBV28 and J usage is TRBJ1-2, with no clear D. The germline V and J ends were trimmed by 11 bases and 3 bases, with 16 bases remaining between them. CDR1 MDHEN and CDR2 SYDVKM come from the germline V gene. The CDR3 length is 13 residues. CDR3 coding DNA: TGTGCCCTCGCCCGAGGCTTGGACTATGGCTACACCTTC. It codes for CALARGLDYGYTF.

The CDR3 protein is CASGQGAPPLHF. The CDR3 nucleotides are TGTGCCTCGGGACAGGGGGCCCCTCCCCTCCACTTT. The V call is TRBV30, the J call TRBJ1-6; 12 bases are shared with TRBD1. The CDR3 runs to 12 residues. Germline lookup yields CDR1 GTSNPN and CDR2 SVGIG (reference sequence). V trimming: 7 bases; J trimming: 13 bases; junction bases outside the gene matches: 5. Full variable domain (missing parts from reference TRBV30 and TRBJ1-6): SQTIHQWPATLVQPVGSPLSLECTVEGTSNPNLYWYRQAAGRGLQLLFYSVGIGQISSEVPQNLSASRPQDRQFILSSKKLLLSDSGFYLCASGQGAPPLHFGNGTRLTVT.

This clone was detected only a few times. This chain uses TRBV29-1 with TRBJ1-2; no clear D gene. The CDR3 runs to 10 residues. CDR1 and CDR2 from the germline V gene are SQVTM and ANQGSEA. The germline V and J ends were trimmed by 7 bases and 4 bases, with 7 bases remaining between them. The CDR3 DNA reads as TGCAGCGCGCTGGGCTATGGCTACACCTTC. Translated: CSALGYGYTF.

The chain uses TRBV11-2 and TRBJ1-5; D not resolved. Germline V gene lookup returns CDR1 SGHAT and CDR2 FQNNGV. Trimming removed 1 base from V and 3 bases from J, with 10 bases in between. The CDR3 runs to 15 residues. CDR3 nucleotide sequence: TGTGCCAGCAGCTTAGGGTCGGCAGACAATCAGCCCCAGCATTTT. Protein product: CASSLGSADNQPQHF.

The chain employs TRBV7-2 and TRBJ2-6; D is perhaps TRBD2 (5 bases). Germline V gives CDR1 SGHTA, CDR2 FQGNSA. The CDR3 has 16 residues. V lost 7 bases and J 2 bases, leaving 15 bases between the germline ends. The CDR3 DNA reads as TGTGCCAGCAAGGCCCCTTCCGGGGCTGGGGCCAACGTCCTGACTTTC. Translated: CASKAPSGAGANVLTF.

V is TRBV7-9 and J is TRBJ1-4; no reliable D call. V lost 5 bases and J 5 bases, leaving 15 bases between the germline ends. Per germline, CDR1 SEHNR and CDR2 FQNEAQ (reference sequence). CDR3 length: 15 amino acids. The DNA for the CDR3 is TGTGCCAGCAGCCTAACGGAAGGACTAAATGAAAAACTGTTTTTT. Translated, it gives CASSLTEGLNEKLFF.

J is TRBJ1-6 and V is TRBV30; TRBD1 might be the D (5 bases). This CDR3 contains 20 residues. Trimming left V 2 bases short and J 0 bases short, with 23 bases between. CDR1 and CDR2 from the germline V gene are GTSNPN and SVGIG (reference sequence). The CDR3, as DNA: TGTGCCTGGAGTACCCCCGGGACTCGCGGCTACAGCTCCTATAATTCACCCCTCCACTTT. Translation: CAWSTPGTRGYSSYNSPLHF.